These 27 T cell receptor beta chains originate from one sample sequenced in a study of OX40 agonist ivuxolimab in advanced cancers. Clones were sequenced by immunoSEQ multiplex PCR, and TCRdb holds only the in-frame ones, with some missing. The repertoire consists of almost 90,000 clones, with about nine tenths occurring once and the leading ten covering around 0.71%. Source: CD4+ or CD8+ T cells sorted from blood, taken in a trial of the OX40 agonist ivuxolimab. The receptors stem from an adult with an advanced solid tumor such as melanoma, head and neck, liver or kidney cancer.

The V call is TRBV4-3, the J call TRBJ2-3, with TRBD1 matching 7 bases. V was clipped by 2 bases and J by 6 bases; unmatched bases: 2. Germline loops: CDR1 LGHNA, CDR2 YSLEER. The CDR3 spans 13 residues. The CDR3 spells CASSQQQGDTQYF. The CDR3 DNA sequence: TGCGCCAGCAGCCAACAACAGGGGGATACGCAGTATTTT.

The chain recombines TRBV28 with TRBJ1-1; TRBD1 is a possible D gene (5 bases). V shed 3 bases and J shed 1 base, with 9 bases lying between them. The CDR3 runs 14 residues. Germline lookup yields CDR1 MDHEN and CDR2 SYDVKM. CDR3 bases: TGTGCCAGCAGTTTTTCGGGGGGGAACACTGAAGCTTTCTTT. Amino acids: CASSFSGGNTEAFF.

V and J are TRBV6-1 and TRBJ1-4, with D unresolved. In germline, CDR1 is MNHNS, CDR2 SASEGT. V gave up 1 base and J gave up 8 bases, with 11 bases separating them. This CDR3 spans 14 amino acids. CDR3: CASSEGISTEKLFF. CDR3 coding DNA: TGTGCCAGCAGTGAAGGGATATCGACGGAAAAACTGTTTTTT.

V is TRBV19 and J is TRBJ2-5; D ambiguous. CDR1 is LNHDA and CDR2 is SQIVND in the germline V gene (reference sequence). This CDR3 is built from 15 residues. V lost 0 bases and J lost 1, with 9 bases in between. DNA for the CDR3: TGTGCCAGTAGTATAGACGCAAAATTCCAAGAGACCCAGTACTTC. Translating it yields CASSIDAKFQETQYF.

The chain recombines TRBV4-1 with TRBJ2-7, with TRBD1 as a possible D gene (6 bases). V lost 0 bases to trimming and J lost 2 bases, with 20 bases between them. Looked up from germline, CDR1 is MGHRA and CDR2 is YSYEKL. The CDR3 runs to 18 residues. Here the CDR3 reads CASSQDLFGMGQAYEQYF. CDR3 DNA sequence: TGCGCCAGCAGCCAAGATCTCTTCGGCATGGGACAAGCCTACGAGCAGTACTTC.

The chain joins TRBV7-7 to TRBJ2-1, with 10 positions matching TRBD1. The CDR3 length is 13 residues. Losses at the gene ends were 5 bases for V and 9 bases for J; bases not matched to a gene: 4. Germline V gene lookup returns CDR1 SSHAT and CDR2 FNYEAQ (reference sequence). CDR3 DNA: TGTGCCAGCAGCGCCGGACAGGGGGGTGAGCAGTTCTTC. Residues: CASSAGQGGEQFF.

The chain combines TRBV19 with TRBJ1-1, with no clear D. CDR1 is LNHDA, CDR2 SQIVND, per germline (reference sequence). Trimming cost V 1 base and J 0 bases, with 15 bases left between them. CDR3 length: 17 amino acids. CDR3 protein: CASSIGGGYGLNTEAFF. The CDR3 DNA follows: TGTGCCAGTAGTATAGGGGGTGGGTACGGGTTGAACACTGAAGCTTTCTTT.

This chain connects TRBV5-5 to TRBJ1-5; D not certain. The length of the CDR3 is 14 residues. Germline V gene sequence: CDR1 SGHKS, CDR2 YYEKEE (reference sequence). The germline V and J ends were trimmed by 1 base and 3 bases, with 8 bases remaining between them. CDR3: CASSLWQHNQPQHF. DNA for the CDR3: TGTGCCAGCAGCTTGTGGCAGCACAATCAGCCCCAGCATTTT.

The gene calls are TRBV2 and TRBJ2-1; the match to TRBD2 covers 11 bases. Germline V gene sequence: CDR1 SNHLY, CDR2 FYNNEI. V lost 5 bases, J lost 9 bases, and 6 bases stayed unmatched. This CDR3 spans 14 amino acids. The CDR3 loop is CASSYSGGDPEQFF. Written as DNA, the CDR3 is TGTGCCAGCAGTTATAGCGGGGGGGACCCTGAGCAGTTCTTC.

The chain links TRBV19 to TRBJ1-1; a weak D match, TRBD1 (6 bases). The CDR3 runs 14 residues. Germline V CDR1 and CDR2: LNHDA, SQIVND (reference sequence). The V end lost 5 bases, the J end lost 5 bases, and 15 bases lay between the germline ends. The CDR3 coding sequence is TGTGCCAGTAGTCCGGATACAGGGAAAACTGAAGCTTTCTTT. Its protein product is CASSPDTGKTEAFF.

This clone was recorded once. This chain links TRBV7-9 with TRBJ2-5; TRBD2 is a possible D gene (6 bases). CDR1 is SEHNR, CDR2 FQNEAQ, per germline (reference sequence). Trimming pared 5 bases from V and 8 bases from J, leaving 18 bases between. This CDR3 region has 14 residues. CDR3 bases: TGTGCCAGCAGCCCCGGTGGAGGGAGCGGTACCCAGTACTTC. It translates to CASSPGGGSGTQYF.

The rearrangement joins TRBV7-8 to TRBJ2-7, with a possible D match to TRBD1 (6 bases). Germline V gives CDR1 SGHVS, CDR2 FQNEAQ. Deletions cut 5 bases from V and 2 bases from J, with 19 bases between. The length of the CDR3 is 16 residues. CDR3 sequence (DNA): TGTGCCAGCAGCCTCCGATCAGGGGTGGGGGCCTACGAGCAGTACTTC. Its protein product is CASSLRSGVGAYEQYF.

The V and J genes are TRBV7-3 and TRBJ2-3; 7 positions match TRBD1. CDR3 length equals 14 residues. Per the germline V gene, CDR1 is SGHTA and CDR2 is FQGTGA. V was pared by 2 bases and J by 5 bases, with 4 bases of the junction left unmatched. The CDR3 loop is CASSLDRAQDTQYF. CDR3 nucleotides: TGTGCCAGCAGCTTAGACAGGGCCCAAGATACGCAGTATTTT. The variable domain in full, with the rest retrieved from reference TRBV7-3 and TRBJ2-3, is GAGVSQTPSNKVTEKGKYVELRCDPISGHTALYWYRQSLGQGPEFLIYFQGTGAADDSGLPNDRFFAVRPEGSVSTLKIQRTERGDSAVYLCASSLDRAQDTQYFGPGTRLTVL.

The rearrangement links TRBV7-9 to TRBJ2-5; 7 bases agree with TRBD2. This CDR3 region has 14 residues. Germline-derived CDR1 and CDR2 are SEHNR and FQNEAQ (reference sequence). V was clipped by 5 bases and J by 2 bases; unmatched bases: 5. The CDR3 loop reads CASSLVGGQETQYF. The CDR3 nucleotides read TGTGCCAGCAGCCTCGTGGGGGGGCAAGAGACCCAGTACTTC. Supplemented by reference TRBV7-9 and TRBJ2-5, the full variable domain reads DTGVSQNPRHKITKRGQNVTFRCDPISEHNRLYWYRQTLGQGPEFLTYFQNEAQLEKSRLLSDRFSAERPKGSFSTLEIQRTEQGDSAMYLCASSLVGGQETQYFGPGTRLLVL.

This chain uses TRBV7-2 with TRBJ2-7; 9 bases align to TRBD1. Germline assignment: CDR1 SGHTA and CDR2 FQGNSA. This CDR3 spans 16 amino acids. V dropped 1 base and J dropped 5; count of bases not matched to a gene: 9. The CDR3, as DNA: TGTGCCAGCAGCTTAGTACAAGGACAGGGGACCAACGAGCAGTACTTC. Translation gives CASSLVQGQGTNEQYF.

V and J are TRBV5-1 and TRBJ1-3; no definite D call. The CDR3 contains 14 residues. Germline loops: CDR1 SGHRS, CDR2 YFSETQ. V dropped 0 bases and J dropped 1 base, with 5 bases sitting between them. CDR3 residues: CASSLAASGNTIYF. DNA of the CDR3: TGCGCCAGCAGCTTGGCGGCATCTGGAAACACCATATATTTT.

This chain joins TRBV2 and TRBJ1-1, with no clear D. This CDR3 region has 14 residues. Trimming pared 4 bases from V and 3 bases from J, leaving 12 bases between. The germline CDR1 and CDR2 sequences are SNHLY and FYNNEI. Here the CDR3 reads CASSVEGSYTEAFF. Written as DNA, the CDR3 is TGTGCCAGCAGTGTAGAGGGATCGTACACTGAAGCTTTCTTT. Drawing the rest from reference TRBV2 and TRBJ1-1, the complete variable domain is EPEVTQTPSHQVTQMGQEVILRCVPISNHLYFYWYRQILGQKVEFLVSFYNNEISEKSEIFDDQFSVERPDGSNFTLKIRSTKLEDSAMYFCASSVEGSYTEAFFGQGTRLTVV.

The chain joins TRBV19 to TRBJ2-3, with 14 bases lining up with TRBD2. Germline V gene data show CDR1 as LNHDA and CDR2 as SQIVND (reference sequence). This CDR3 spans 17 amino acids. Germline trimming cut 4 bases from V and 0 bases from J; bases unmatched to any gene: 3. CDR3 amino acids: CASSTRLAGGSTDTQYF. The CDR3 DNA follows: TGTGCCAGTAGTACTAGACTAGCGGGGGGGAGCACAGATACGCAGTATTTT. Full variable domain (remainder filled in from reference TRBV19 and TRBJ2-3): DGGITQSPKYLFRKEGQNVTLSCEQNLNHDAMYWYRQDPGQGLRLIYYSQIVNDFQKGDIAEGYSVSREKKESFPLTVTSAQKNPTAFYLCASSTRLAGGSTDTQYFGPGTRLTVL.

This chain connects TRBV29-1 to TRBJ2-3, with a possible D match to TRBD1 (5 bases). The ends were cut back, 3 bases at V and 2 bases at J, with 12 bases in the middle. The CDR3 totals 14 residues. Germline V gene sequence: CDR1 SQVTM, CDR2 ANQGSEA. The CDR3 region is CSVDPDSYTDTQYF. The CDR3 DNA reads TGCAGCGTTGACCCCGACAGCTACACAGATACGCAGTATTTT.

The rearrangement links TRBV5-4 to TRBJ1-2; D uncertain. Germline V gene lookup returns CDR1 SGHNT and CDR2 YYREEE (reference sequence). V lost 1 base and J 2 bases, leaving 6 bases between the germline ends. The CDR3 spans 13 residues. CDR3 DNA sequence: TGTGCCAGCAGCTTGTCAGAGAACTATGGCTACACCTTC. It specifies CASSLSENYGYTF.

The genes are TRBV6-1 and TRBJ1-1, with a possible D match to TRBD1 (5 bases). Germline loops: CDR1 MNHNS, CDR2 SASEGT. This CDR3 is 13 amino acids long. V was trimmed by 3 bases and J by 3 bases, leaving 8 bases between them. Here the CDR3 reads CASSEAGDTEAFF. In DNA form, the CDR3 reads TGTGCCAGCAGTGAGGCGGGGGACACTGAAGCTTTCTTT.

The chain recombines TRBV7-2 with TRBJ2-7; 7 bases are a match to TRBD2. Trimming took 2 bases from V and 3 from J; bases not matched to a gene: 4. This CDR3 has 14 residues. Looked up from germline, CDR1 is SGHTA and CDR2 is FQGNSA. The CDR3: CASSLRQRGYEQYF. Here the CDR3 DNA reads TGTGCCAGCAGCTTACGCCAGCGGGGCTACGAGCAGTACTTC.

The V gene is TRBV5-1, the J gene TRBJ2-3; 9 bases map to TRBD2. The CDR3 runs to 15 residues. Losses at the gene ends were 0 bases for V and 1 base for J; bases not matched to a gene: 0. The V gene's germline CDR1 is SGHRS and CDR2 YFSETQ. For the CDR3, the DNA is TGCGCCAGCAGCTTGGGACTAGCGGGCACAGATACGCAGTATTTT. Amino acid sequence: CASSLGLAGTDTQYF. Together with reference TRBV5-1 and TRBJ2-3, the CDR3 gives the full variable domain: KAGVTQTPRYLIKTRGQQVTLSCSPISGHRSVSWYQQTPGQGLQFLFEYFSETQRNKGNFPGRFSGRQFSNSRSEMNVSTLELGDSALYLCASSLGLAGTDTQYFGPGTRLTVL.

The rearrangement links TRBV29-1 to TRBJ2-3; TRBD1 agrees at 7 bases. Unmatched junction bases numbered 4, after V lost 4 bases and J lost 0 bases. The CDR3 loop spans 14 amino acids. The germline V gene encodes CDR1 SQVTM and CDR2 ANQGSEA. The CDR3 coding sequence is TGCAGCGTTGGTCAACAGGGGAGCACAGATACGCAGTATTTT. It translates to CSVGQQGSTDTQYF.

The CDR3 protein is CASSYDSNYGYTF. For the CDR3, the DNA is TGTGCCAGCAGCTACGACAGTAACTATGGCTACACCTTC. V and J are TRBV7-2 and TRBJ1-2; D might be TRBD1 (5 bases). Germline CDR1 is SGHTA and CDR2 is FQGNSA. V was pared by 4 bases and J by 1 base, with 7 bases between. This CDR3 is 13 amino acids long.

The rearrangement joins TRBV19 to TRBJ2-7; tentative D call: TRBD2 (6 bases). The V end lost 5 bases, the J end lost 0 bases, and 11 bases lay between the germline ends. The CDR3 extends over 14 amino acids. Per the germline V gene, CDR1 is LNHDA and CDR2 is SQIVND (reference sequence). In DNA, the CDR3 is TGTGCCAGTAGTCCGCGGGGAGCCTCCTACGAGCAGTACTTC. It codes for CASSPRGASYEQYF.

This chain joins TRBV20-1 and TRBJ1-2, with D unclear. The CDR3 sequence is 10 residues long. The V end was cut by 5 bases, the J end by 4 bases, with 5 bases between. Germline CDR1 DFQATT, CDR2 SNEGSKA (reference sequence). Here the CDR3 DNA reads TGCAGTGCTCCCTTCTATGGCTACACCTTC. Translation gives CSAPFYGYTF.